This T cell receptor (beta chain) comes out of a study of blood T cell repertoires in COVID-19 (dated by TCRdb to about 2020). Regarding the study in general: Samples from collaborators originated in the United States, Italy and Spain and spanned both the acute and convalescent phases of COVID-19. The prospective study material was composed of cDNA or gDNA derived from T cells, B-cell-depleted T cells, or PBMCs. The dataset comprised deeply sampled blood TCRbeta repertoires from subjects exposed to, actively infected with, or recovered from COVID-19. The repertoires were released in a freely available public database intended as a resource for research on the immune response to SARS-CoV-2. The samples were drawn from two sources: the first 160 participants of the ongoing ImmuneRACE study, and 950 to 1,500 subjects contributed by 6 global collaborators. A de-identified subject ID, COVID-19 status, age in years and sex were almost always included in the sample metadata. Where available, HLA class I and class II types were taken from metadata supplied by the sample provider and were not determined by assay-based typing. The paper as a whole reports these results and caveats: How much clinical and demographic metadata was included differed by source and by participant, and the metadata was provided uncurated.

On this clone: The antigen it recognizes is unknown. The record has no base qualities; no much larger clone is one base away.

In the prospective study, participants were roughly 18 to 100 years old, resided in about 25 geographic areas of the United States, and were enrolled through a virtual design. To assign participants to cohorts, the prospective study relied on clinical history that participants themselves reported in a screening survey and a study questionnaire. For ImmuneRACE Cohort 3, a participant was defined as recovered based on two consecutive negative NP/OP PCR tests, clearance by a healthcare professional, or resolution of symptoms. In the prospective study, mobile phlebotomists collected whole blood, serum and a nasopharyngeal or oropharyngeal swab from each participant. Over a roughly 2-month period, participants in the prospective study had the option of providing additional blood draws and questionnaires. Before DNA extraction, blood samples from the prospective study were shipped at room temperature or frozen.

TCRbeta CDR3 regions were amplified from genomic DNA by means of the immunoSEQ Assay, a bias-controlled multiplex PCR. The original pipeline was this. Within the assay, amplification of reference gene primers was used to estimate how many nucleated cells each sample contained. To quantify the absolute abundance of each unique TCRbeta CDR3 rearrangement, sequence reads were collapsed and filtered. For each sample, productive Simpson clonality was calculated by taking the square root of Simpson's diversity index across productive rearrangements. TCRdb's version of the immuneACCESS table is confined to in-frame rearrangements and falls short of the full clone set. An unresolved V gene accounts for under half of the shortfall where checked; the remainder is of unknown origin. That table is the source of V, J and clone size, and D and trimming were worked out from the DNA. The sample contains a few hundred thousand clones, around nine tenths of them found a single time. Over 6% of the sample rests with the top ten.

The CDR3 goes from the cysteine to the phenylalanine over 15 residues. Just CDR3 DNA is preserved here, 45 bases in frame from base 1. The CDR1 and CDR2 encoded by the germline V gene (reference sequence) are SEHNR and FQNEAQ. V drops 5 bases and J drops 8 bases, leaving 19 bases in between. Sequencing used PBMCs or T cells enriched from blood (not recorded which). The sequence derives from a woman aged 40-49 years who had recovered from COVID-19. Recombination connected TRBV7-9 to TRBJ2-1, with the D gene not confidently named. CDR3 sequence: CASSPLQRLLDEQFF. Read as DNA, the sequence is TGTGCCAGCAGCCCACTGCAGAGACTTTTGGATGAGCAGTTCTTC.